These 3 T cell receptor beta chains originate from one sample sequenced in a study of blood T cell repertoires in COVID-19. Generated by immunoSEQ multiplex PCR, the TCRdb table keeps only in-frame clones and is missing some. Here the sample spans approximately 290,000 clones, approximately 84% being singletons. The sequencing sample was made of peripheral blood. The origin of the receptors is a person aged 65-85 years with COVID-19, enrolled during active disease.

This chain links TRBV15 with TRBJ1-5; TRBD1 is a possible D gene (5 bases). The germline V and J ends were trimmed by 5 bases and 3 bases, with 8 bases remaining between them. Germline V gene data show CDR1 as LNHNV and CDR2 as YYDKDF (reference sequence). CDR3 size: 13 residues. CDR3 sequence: CATSVRVNQPQHF. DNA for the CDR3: TGTGCCACCAGCGTCAGGGTCAATCAGCCCCAGCATTTT.

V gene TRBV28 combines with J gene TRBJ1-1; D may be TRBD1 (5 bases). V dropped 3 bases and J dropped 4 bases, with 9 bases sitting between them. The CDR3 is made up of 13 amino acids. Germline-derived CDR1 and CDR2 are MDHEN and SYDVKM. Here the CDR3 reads CASSFRVGTEAFF. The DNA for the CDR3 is TGTGCCAGCAGTTTCAGGGTGGGCACTGAAGCTTTCTTT.

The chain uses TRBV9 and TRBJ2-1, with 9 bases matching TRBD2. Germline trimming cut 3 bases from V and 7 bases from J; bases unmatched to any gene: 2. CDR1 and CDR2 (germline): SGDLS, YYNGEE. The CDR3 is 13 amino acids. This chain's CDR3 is CASSGLAENEQFF. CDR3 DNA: TGTGCCAGCAGCGGACTAGCGGAGAATGAGCAGTTCTTC.